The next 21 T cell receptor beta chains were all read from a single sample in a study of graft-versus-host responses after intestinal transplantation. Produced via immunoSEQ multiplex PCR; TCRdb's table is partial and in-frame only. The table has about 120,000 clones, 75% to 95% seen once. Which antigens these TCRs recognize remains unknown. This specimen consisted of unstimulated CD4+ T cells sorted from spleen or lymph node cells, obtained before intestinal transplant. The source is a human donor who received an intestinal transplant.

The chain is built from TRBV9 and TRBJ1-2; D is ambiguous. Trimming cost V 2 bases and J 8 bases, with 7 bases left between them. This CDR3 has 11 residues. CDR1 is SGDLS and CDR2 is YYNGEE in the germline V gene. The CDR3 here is CASSVGFGYTF. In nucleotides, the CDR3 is TGTGCCAGCAGCGTGGGCTTCGGCTACACCTTC. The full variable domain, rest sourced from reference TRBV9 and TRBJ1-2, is DSGVTQTPKHLITATGQRVTLRCSPRSGDLSVYWYQQSLDQGLQFLIQYYNGEERAKGNILERFSAQQFPDLHSELNLSSLELGDSALYFCASSVGFGYTFGSGTRLTVV.

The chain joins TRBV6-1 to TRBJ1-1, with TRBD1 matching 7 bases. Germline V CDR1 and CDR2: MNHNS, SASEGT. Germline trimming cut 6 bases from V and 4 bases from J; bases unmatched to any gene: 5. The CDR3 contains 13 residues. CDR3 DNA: TGTGCCAGCAGAGGGACAGTGCCCACTGAAGCTTTCTTT. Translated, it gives CASRGTVPTEAFF.

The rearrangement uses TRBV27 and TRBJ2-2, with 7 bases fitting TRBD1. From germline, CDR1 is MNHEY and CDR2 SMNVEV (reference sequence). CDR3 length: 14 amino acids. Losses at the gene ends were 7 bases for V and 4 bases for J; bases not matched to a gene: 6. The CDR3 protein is CASTITGATGELFF. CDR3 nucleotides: TGTGCCAGCACCATCACAGGGGCCACCGGGGAGCTGTTTTTT.

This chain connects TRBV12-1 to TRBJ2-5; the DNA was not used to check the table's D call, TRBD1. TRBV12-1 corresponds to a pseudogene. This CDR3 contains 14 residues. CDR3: CASSFGDSQETQYF. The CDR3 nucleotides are TGTGCCAGCAGCTTTGGGGACAGCCAAGAGACCCAGTACTTC.

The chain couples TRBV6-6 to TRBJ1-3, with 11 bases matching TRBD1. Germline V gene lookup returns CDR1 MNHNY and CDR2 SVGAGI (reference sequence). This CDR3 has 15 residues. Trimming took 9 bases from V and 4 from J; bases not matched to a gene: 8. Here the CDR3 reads CASWAGQGVGNTIYF. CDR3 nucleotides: TGTGCCAGTTGGGCGGGACAGGGGGTAGGAAACACCATATATTTT.

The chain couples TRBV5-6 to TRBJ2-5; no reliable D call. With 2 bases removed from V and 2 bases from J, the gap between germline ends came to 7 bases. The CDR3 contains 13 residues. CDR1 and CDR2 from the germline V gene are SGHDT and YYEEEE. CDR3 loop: CASSFRFQETQYF. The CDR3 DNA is TGTGCCAGCAGCTTCCGTTTTCAAGAGACCCAGTACTTC.

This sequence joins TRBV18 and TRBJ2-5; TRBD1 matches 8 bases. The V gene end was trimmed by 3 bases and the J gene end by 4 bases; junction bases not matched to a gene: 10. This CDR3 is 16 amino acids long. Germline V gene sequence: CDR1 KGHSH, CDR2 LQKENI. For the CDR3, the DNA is TGTGCCAGCTCACCTATTAAGACAGGGGACGGAGAGACCCAGTACTTC. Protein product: CASSPIKTGDGETQYF.

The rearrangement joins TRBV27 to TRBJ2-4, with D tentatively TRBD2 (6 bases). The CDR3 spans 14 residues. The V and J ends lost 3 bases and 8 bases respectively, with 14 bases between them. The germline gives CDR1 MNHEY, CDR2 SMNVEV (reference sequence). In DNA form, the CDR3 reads TGTGCCAGCAGTTTGAGCGGGTCGGGCGACATTCAGTACTTC. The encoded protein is CASSLSGSGDIQYF.

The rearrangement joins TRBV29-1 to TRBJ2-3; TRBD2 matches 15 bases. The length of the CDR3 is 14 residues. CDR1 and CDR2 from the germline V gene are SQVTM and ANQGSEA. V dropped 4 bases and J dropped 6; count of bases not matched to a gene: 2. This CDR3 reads CSVGTSGRADTQYF. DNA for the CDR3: TGCAGCGTTGGGACTAGCGGGAGGGCCGATACGCAGTATTTT.

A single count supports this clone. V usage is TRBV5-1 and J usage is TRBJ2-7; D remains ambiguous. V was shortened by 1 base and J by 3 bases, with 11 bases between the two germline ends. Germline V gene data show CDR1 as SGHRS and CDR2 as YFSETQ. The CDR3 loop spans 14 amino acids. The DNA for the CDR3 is TGCGCCAGCAGCTTGTTGCCAGATGACTACGAGCAGTACTTC. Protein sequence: CASSLLPDDYEQYF.

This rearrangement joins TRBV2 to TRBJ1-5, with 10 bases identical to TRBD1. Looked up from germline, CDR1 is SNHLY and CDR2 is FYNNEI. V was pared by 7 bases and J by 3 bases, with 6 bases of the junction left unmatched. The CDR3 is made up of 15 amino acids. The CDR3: CASTRQGAHNQPQHF. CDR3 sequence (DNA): TGTGCCAGCACCAGACAGGGGGCCCACAATCAGCCCCAGCATTTT.

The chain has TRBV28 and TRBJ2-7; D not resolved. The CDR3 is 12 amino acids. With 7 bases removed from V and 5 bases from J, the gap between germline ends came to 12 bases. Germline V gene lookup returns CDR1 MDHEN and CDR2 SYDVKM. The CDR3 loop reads CASNERGDEQYF. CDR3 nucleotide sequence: TGTGCCAGCAATGAGAGAGGCGACGAGCAGTACTTC.

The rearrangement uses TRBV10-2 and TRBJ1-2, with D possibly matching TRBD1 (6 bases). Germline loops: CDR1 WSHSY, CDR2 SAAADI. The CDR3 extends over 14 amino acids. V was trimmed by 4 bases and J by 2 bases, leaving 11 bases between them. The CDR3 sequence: CASSGQVSNYGYTF. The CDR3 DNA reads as TGCGCCAGCAGTGGACAGGTTTCCAACTATGGCTACACCTTC.

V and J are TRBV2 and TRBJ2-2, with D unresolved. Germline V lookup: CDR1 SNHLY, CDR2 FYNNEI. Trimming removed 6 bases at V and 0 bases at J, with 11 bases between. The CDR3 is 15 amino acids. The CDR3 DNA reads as TGTGCCAGCAGGATAGACACCCCGAACACCGGGGAGCTGTTTTTT. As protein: CASRIDTPNTGELFF.

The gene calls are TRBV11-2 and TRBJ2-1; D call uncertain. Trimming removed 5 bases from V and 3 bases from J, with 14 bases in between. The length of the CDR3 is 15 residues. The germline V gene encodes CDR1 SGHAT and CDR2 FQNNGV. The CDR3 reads CASSPRSLNYNEQFF. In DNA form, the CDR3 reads TGTGCCAGCAGCCCTAGGTCCCTCAACTACAATGAGCAGTTCTTC.

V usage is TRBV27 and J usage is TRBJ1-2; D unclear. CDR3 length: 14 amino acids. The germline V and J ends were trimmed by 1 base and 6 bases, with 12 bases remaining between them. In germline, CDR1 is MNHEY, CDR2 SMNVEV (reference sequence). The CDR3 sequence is CASSLFAGDHGYTF. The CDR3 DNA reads TGTGCCAGCAGTTTATTCGCGGGAGACCATGGCTACACCTTC.

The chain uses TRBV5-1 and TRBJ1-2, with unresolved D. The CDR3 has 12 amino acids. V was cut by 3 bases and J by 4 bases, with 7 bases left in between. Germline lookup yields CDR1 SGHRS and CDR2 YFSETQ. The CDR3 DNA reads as TGCGCCAGCAGCTCCTCGAGCTATGGCTACACCTTC. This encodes CASSSSSYGYTF.

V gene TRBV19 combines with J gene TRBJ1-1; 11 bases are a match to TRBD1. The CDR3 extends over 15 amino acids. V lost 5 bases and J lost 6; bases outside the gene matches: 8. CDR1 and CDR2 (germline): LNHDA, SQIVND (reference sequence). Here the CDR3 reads CASSRTGGATPEAFF. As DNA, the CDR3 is TGTGCCAGTAGTCGGACAGGGGGCGCGACCCCTGAAGCTTTCTTT.

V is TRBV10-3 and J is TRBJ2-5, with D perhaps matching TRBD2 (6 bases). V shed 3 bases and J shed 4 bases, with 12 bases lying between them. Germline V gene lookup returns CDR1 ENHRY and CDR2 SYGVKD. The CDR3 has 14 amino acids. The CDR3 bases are TGTGCCATCAGTGACCTGATGGGGGGAGAGACCCAGTACTTC. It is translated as CAISDLMGGETQYF.

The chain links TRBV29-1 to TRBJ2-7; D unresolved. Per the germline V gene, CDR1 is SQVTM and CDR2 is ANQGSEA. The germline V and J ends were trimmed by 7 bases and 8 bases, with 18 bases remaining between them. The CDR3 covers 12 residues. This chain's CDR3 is CSASITPTKQYF. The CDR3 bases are TGCAGCGCTAGTATAACCCCTACGAAGCAGTACTTC.

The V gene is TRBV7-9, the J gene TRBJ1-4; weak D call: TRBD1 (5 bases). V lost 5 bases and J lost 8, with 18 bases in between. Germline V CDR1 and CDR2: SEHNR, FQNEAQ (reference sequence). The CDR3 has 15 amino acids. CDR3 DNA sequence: TGTGCCAGCAGCAACCGGGACTCGCAAGACGAAAAACTGTTTTTT. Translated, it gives CASSNRDSQDEKLFF.